The rows below give T cell receptor beta chains drawn from one sample of a study of T cell responses to AZD1222 COVID-19 vaccine. The repertoire was sequenced with immunoSEQ multiplex PCR; TCRdb's copy has only in-frame clones and lacks some. Of approximately 92,000 clones listed, around 93% were seen once; the top ten hold 6% to 9%. Specimen: peripheral blood, collected on day 0 of AZD1222 vaccination. These receptors were taken from an adult in good health. The CDR3 runs from the conserved cysteine through the conserved F or W. The D gene is left open where the match is weak. Clone size is shown for a subset of rows, as once, few, many or a class of expanded clone.

v_gene,j_gene,d_gene,abundance,CDR3nt,CDR3aa
TRBV10-3,TRBJ1-3,TRBD1,-,TGTGCCATCAGTGGGACAGGCCCTTACTCTGGAAACACCATATATTTT,CAISGTGPYSGNTIYF
TRBV7-9,TRBJ1-4,-,-,TGTGCCAGCAGCTTAGGGGGGACACCTTATGAAAAACTGTTTTTT,CASSLGGTPYEKLFF
TRBV29-1,TRBJ2-5,TRBD2,-,TGCAGCGTTGGGTTGGGCGGGGGTGAGGCCCAGTACTTC,CSVGLGGGEAQYF
TRBV29-1,TRBJ2-2,-,-,TGCAGCGTACCGGGACAGGCGGGGGCCCGACCCGGGGAGCTGTTTTTT,CSVPGQAGARPGELFF
TRBV6-4,TRBJ1-2,-,-,TGTGCCAGCAGTGTGTCGGCAGCTAACTATGGCTACACCTTC,CASSVSAANYGYTF
TRBV5-6,TRBJ1-4,-,few,TGTGCCAGCAGCCTCGGCTCAGATCGATATGAAAAACTGTTTTTT,CASSLGSDRYEKLFF
TRBV28,TRBJ1-2,-,-,TGTGCCAGCAGTTCCTATACAGTGAACTATGGCTACACCTTC,CASSSYTVNYGYTF
TRBV10-3,TRBJ1-5,TRBD1,-,TGTGCCATCGGACAGGGGGCTAATCAGCCCCAGCATTTT,CAIGQGANQPQHF
TRBV19,TRBJ1-3,-,-,TGTGCCAGTAGTATGGAGGGGTGGTACTCTGGAAACACCATATATTTT,CASSMEGWYSGNTIYF
TRBV15,TRBJ2-3,TRBD2,-,TGTGCCACCAGCAGTACGCCGGGACTAGCGGGAGAAGATAGCACAGATACGCAGTATTTT,CATSSTPGLAGEDSTDTQYF
TRBV5-4,TRBJ1-2,-,-,TGTGCCAGCAGCTTGGTGCAGGGAGGGTATGGCTACACCTTC,CASSLVQGGYGYTF
TRBV9,TRBJ2-7,-,once,TGTGCCAGCAGCCTGGGACCCCGGGGGGAGCAGTACTTC,CASSLGPRGEQYF
TRBV3-1/TRBV3-2,TRBJ1-3,-,once,TGTGCCAGCAGCCAGACTACTGGAGAGTCCTGGGGAAACACCATATATTTT,CASSQTTGESWGNTIYF
TRBV11-1,TRBJ1-1,TRBD1,-,TGTGCCAGCACCGGAGAGGGGACAGGGGGAACTGAAGCTTTCTTT,CASTGEGTGGTEAFF
TRBV6-5,TRBJ2-2,-,-,TGTGCCAGCAGTTATTACAGCAGGCTCCGGACCGGGGAGCTGTTTTTT,CASSYYSRLRTGELFF
TRBV6-5,TRBJ1-4,TRBD1,-,TGTGCCAGCAGTTTCCAGGGGGCCGCTAATGAAAAACTGTTTTTT,CASSFQGAANEKLFF
TRBV6-2/TRBV6-3,TRBJ2-2,-,-,TGTGCCAGCAGTTACTCCCGCAGCCTGAACACCGGGGAGCTGTTTTTT,CASSYSRSLNTGELFF
TRBV11-2,TRBJ2-7,TRBD2,-,TGTGCCAGCAGCTCCTCGTTGGCTAGCGGCTCCTACGAGCAGTACTTC,CASSSSLASGSYEQYF
TRBV7-9,TRBJ1-6,-,-,TGTGCCAGCAGCTTAGTAGTAGCCAGCAGGAGCTCCTATAATTCACCCCTCCACTTT,CASSLVVASRSSYNSPLHF
TRBV6-2/TRBV6-3,TRBJ1-5,-,once,TGTGCCAGCAGTTGGGACGGGCTTGGGAATCAGCCCCAGCATTTT,CASSWDGLGNQPQHF
TRBV29-1,TRBJ2-7,-,few,TGCAGCGTTGGTTCCGGGACGATCGTCTACGAGCAGTACTTC,CSVGSGTIVYEQYF
TRBV2,TRBJ2-1,-,-,TGTGCCAGCAGTGAAAACGGGGGCAATGAGCAGTTCTTC,CASSENGGNEQFF
TRBV4-1,TRBJ2-5,TRBD1,-,TGCGCCAGCAGCCAAGGGTTACAGGGGTTCGGAGAGACCCAGTACTTC,CASSQGLQGFGETQYF
TRBV6-2/TRBV6-3,TRBJ1-1,-,-,TGTGCCAGCAGTCCGACCCGGGGTTACACTGAAGCTTTCTTT,CASSPTRGYTEAFF
TRBV19,TRBJ2-1,TRBD2,-,TGTGCCAGTAGGGAGACTAGCGGGATCGATGAGCAGTTCTTC,CASRETSGIDEQFF
TRBV4-1,TRBJ1-2,TRBD1,-,TGCGCCAGCAGCCCCGCTTCAGGGGGTCTCCAAGCTAACTATGGCTACACCTTC,CASSPASGGLQANYGYTF
TRBV9,TRBJ1-2,-,-,TGTGCCAGCAGCTCTAGGACTCCTAACTATGGCTACACCTTC,CASSSRTPNYGYTF
TRBV19,TRBJ2-1,TRBD2,-,TGTGCCAGTAGTTCCCTAGCGGGAGGGGGAAATGAGCAGTTCTTC,CASSSLAGGGNEQFF
TRBV6-1,TRBJ2-7,-,-,TGTGCCAGCAGTGAACAGTCAGGCACCTCCTACGAGCAGTACTTC,CASSEQSGTSYEQYF
TRBV28,TRBJ1-5,TRBD1,-,TGTGCCAGCCTTACGGGACAGGGTACCCCGGGAAGCAATCAGCCCCAGCATTTT,CASLTGQGTPGSNQPQHF
TRBV12-5,TRBJ2-3,-,-,TGTGCTAGTGGCTCACTTGGGGATACGCAGTATTTT,CASGSLGDTQYF
TRBV7-2,TRBJ2-7,-,-,TGTGCCAGCAGCTTAGGCCTCCGGGCCATCTCCTACGAGCAGTACTTC,CASSLGLRAISYEQYF
TRBV2,TRBJ2-1,-,-,TGTGCCAGCAGTGAATGGGGGACGGGGGCGGATGAGCAGTTCTTC,CASSEWGTGADEQFF
TRBV7-9,TRBJ1-3,-,-,TGTGCCAGCAGCTTCGACCTCAGGGGTCTCTCTGGAAACACCATATATTTT,CASSFDLRGLSGNTIYF
TRBV5-1,TRBJ1-6,TRBD1,-,TGCGCCAGCAGCTTGAGGTTCGGGACAGGGAGTTCACCCCTCCACTTT,CASSLRFGTGSSPLHF
TRBV3-1/TRBV3-2,TRBJ1-2,TRBD1,-,TGTGCCAGCAGCCAAGATGGGACAGGGGGCCCCTTTTATGGCTACACCTTC,CASSQDGTGGPFYGYTF
TRBV7-8,TRBJ1-4,TRBD1,-,TGTGCCAGCAGCTCTAAGGGGTCCGGGACAGGGGCGAAACTGTTTTTT,CASSSKGSGTGAKLFF